This T cell receptor (beta chain) was sequenced during a study of blood T cell repertoires in COVID-19. On the study more broadly: The United States, Italy and Spain provided the acute and convalescent COVID-19 samples. T cells, B-cell-depleted T cells, or PBMCs provided the cDNA or gDNA that served as material.

The CDR3 is made up of 15 amino acids. Trimming cost V 4 bases and J 0 bases; bases outside gene matches: 2. CDR1 and CDR2 from the germline V gene are LGHDT and YNNKEL (reference sequence). In the source study's methods: Counts of nucleated cells, estimated from reference gene primer amplification, were obtained. Profiling relied on immunoSEQ multiplex PCR, and the TCRdb table lists in-frame clones only, not all of them. Clonal size and the V and J genes are those of that table, whereas D and trimming came from the DNA. The sample includes 120,000 or so clones, roughly nine tenths of them seen just once.

The sequenced sample was peripheral blood. The chain couples TRBV3-1 (or the pseudogene TRBV3-2) to TRBJ1-1, with TRBD1 identical over 10 bases. The clonotype originates from a man in his 70s with active or convalescent COVID-19. Here the CDR3 DNA reads TGTGCCAGCAGCCGAGGGACAGGGGTGAACACTGAAGCTTTCTTT. This gives the protein CASSRGTGVNTEAFF.